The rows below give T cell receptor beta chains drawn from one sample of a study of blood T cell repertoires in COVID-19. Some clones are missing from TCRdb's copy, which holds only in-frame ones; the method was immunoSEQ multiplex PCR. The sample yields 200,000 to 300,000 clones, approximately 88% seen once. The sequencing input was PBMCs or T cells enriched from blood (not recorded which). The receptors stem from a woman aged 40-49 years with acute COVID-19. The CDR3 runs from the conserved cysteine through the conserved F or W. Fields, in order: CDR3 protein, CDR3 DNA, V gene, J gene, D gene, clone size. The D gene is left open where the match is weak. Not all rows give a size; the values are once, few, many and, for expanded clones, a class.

CDR3: CASSNRFVQPQHF
DNA: TGTGCCAGCAGCAATCGGTTTGTTCAGCCCCAGCATTTT
V: TRBV21-1
J: TRBJ1-5
D: .
size: .

CDR3: CASRVTLNYGYTF
DNA: TGCGCCAGCAGAGTAACTCTCAACTATGGCTACACCTTC
V: TRBV5-1
J: TRBJ1-2
D: .
size: .

CDR3: CASSLGPNEKLFF
DNA: TGCGCCAGCAGCTTGGGGCCGAATGAAAAACTGTTTTTT
V: TRBV5-1
J: TRBJ1-4
D: .
size: .

CDR3: CASSLILENTEAFF
DNA: TGTGCCAGCAGTTTAATTCTAGAGAACACTGAAGCTTTCTTT
V: TRBV28
J: TRBJ1-1
D: .
size: .

CDR3: CASSPQGAISGNTIYF
DNA: TGTGCCAGCTCACCTCAGGGGGCTATCTCTGGAAACACCATATATTTT
V: TRBV18
J: TRBJ1-3
D: TRBD1
size: .

CDR3: CASSSIGAGTGGYEQYF
DNA: TGTGCCAGCAGCTCAATAGGGGCCGGGACAGGGGGCTACGAGCAGTACTTC
V: TRBV7-2
J: TRBJ2-7
D: TRBD1
size: few

CDR3: CASSLQGLGNTIYF
DNA: TGTGCCAGCAGCCTACAGGGGTTAGGAAACACCATATATTTT
V: TRBV7-2
J: TRBJ1-3
D: TRBD1
size: .

CDR3: CASSLFSPTKPDQETQYF
DNA: TGTGCCAGCAGCTTATTCTCCCCGACTAAGCCCGACCAAGAGACCCAGTACTTC
V: TRBV7-9
J: TRBJ2-5
D: .
size: .

CDR3: CASSAAIKPTDTQYF
DNA: TGTGCCAGCAGTGCTGCCATTAAGCCCACAGATACGCAGTATTTT
V: TRBV2
J: TRBJ2-3
D: .
size: .

CDR3: CASSQVGASNQPQHF
DNA: TGTGCCAGTAGTCAAGTTGGAGCTAGCAATCAGCCCCAGCATTTT
V: TRBV19
J: TRBJ1-5
D: .
size: .

CDR3: CASSRWTGRFQETQYF
DNA: TGCGCCAGCAGCCGGTGGACAGGGCGTTTTCAAGAGACCCAGTACTTC
V: TRBV4-1
J: TRBJ2-5
D: TRBD1
size: .

CDR3: CASSWGRTEAFF
DNA: TGTGCCAGCAGTTGGGGCCGGACTGAAGCTTTCTTT
V: TRBV28
J: TRBJ1-1
D: .
size: .

CDR3: CASSLDLDRGQETQYF
DNA: TGTGCCAGCAGCTTAGATCTTGACAGGGGGCAAGAGACCCAGTACTTC
V: TRBV7-2
J: TRBJ2-5
D: TRBD1
size: .

CDR3: CASSRGGRVAYQHF
DNA: TGTGCCAGTAGCCGAGGGGGGAGGGTAGCATACCAGCATTTT
V: TRBV19
J: TRBJ1-5
D: .
size: .

CDR3: CASSDYPYGYTF
DNA: TGTGCCAGCAGTGATTATCCTTATGGCTACACCTTC
V: TRBV25-1
J: TRBJ1-2
D: .
size: .

CDR3: CASSIVRGSNYGYTF
DNA: TGTGCCAGTAGTATAGTCCGGGGGTCAAACTATGGCTACACCTTC
V: TRBV19
J: TRBJ1-2
D: .
size: .

CDR3: CASSQDPRGGAGGELFF
DNA: TGCGCCAGCAGCCAAGATCCTCGCGGGGGGGCCGGCGGGGAGCTGTTTTTT
V: TRBV4-3
J: TRBJ2-2
D: TRBD2
size: .

CDR3: CASSYPIWDRGAGELFF
DNA: TGTGCCAGCAGCTACCCCATTTGGGACAGGGGAGCCGGGGAGCTGTTTTTT
V: TRBV7-8
J: TRBJ2-2
D: TRBD1
size: .

CDR3: CASSLGLEQETQYF
DNA: TGTGCCAGCTCACTGGGACTAGAGCAAGAGACCCAGTACTTC
V: TRBV18
J: TRBJ2-5
D: TRBD2
size: .

CDR3: CASSLSGGSVYGYTF
DNA: TGTGCCAGCAGTTTGAGTGGGGGGTCAGTCTATGGCTACACCTTC
V: TRBV6-2/TRBV6-3
J: TRBJ1-2
D: .
size: .

CDR3: CASSEAGAPETQYF
DNA: TGTGCCAGCAGTGAAGCAGGCGCCCCCGAGACCCAGTACTTC
V: TRBV25-1
J: TRBJ2-5
D: .
size: .

CDR3: CASSEGGGRLYGYTF
DNA: TGTGCCAGCAGTGAAGGTGGGGGCAGACTCTATGGCTACACCTTC
V: TRBV2
J: TRBJ1-2
D: .
size: .

CDR3: CATSRGGYTGELFF
DNA: TGTGCCACCAGCAGAGGCGGGTACACCGGGGAGCTGTTTTTT
V: TRBV15
J: TRBJ2-2
D: .
size: .

CDR3: CASSVEAGKETQYF
DNA: TGTGCCAGCAGCGTAGAGGCGGGGAAAGAGACCCAGTACTTC
V: TRBV9
J: TRBJ2-5
D: .
size: .

CDR3: CASSQMSAGNIGYTF
DNA: TGTGCCAGCAGCCAGATGTCGGCGGGGAACATAGGCTACACCTTC
V: TRBV7-2
J: TRBJ1-2
D: .
size: .

CDR3: CASSLKSAGGSSYNEQFF
DNA: TGTGCCAGCAGTTTGAAGTCCGCCGGGGGAAGCTCCTACAATGAGCAGTTCTTC
V: TRBV27
J: TRBJ2-1
D: .
size: .

CDR3: CASSEEGGATEAFF
DNA: TGTGCCAGCAGTGAAGAGGGCGGGGCCACTGAAGCTTTCTTT
V: TRBV6-1
J: TRBJ1-1
D: .
size: .

CDR3: CASSLETQYF
DNA: TGTGCCAGCAGCTTAGAGACCCAGTACTTC
V: TRBV2
J: TRBJ2-5
D: .
size: once

CDR3: CASSQANRGQNYGYTF
DNA: TGCGCCAGCAGCCAAGCTAACAGGGGGCAAAACTATGGCTACACCTTC
V: TRBV4-1
J: TRBJ1-2
D: TRBD1
size: .

CDR3: CASSLDRAVQPQHF
DNA: TGTGCCAGCAGCTTGGACAGGGCCGTTCAGCCCCAGCATTTT
V: TRBV5-5
J: TRBJ1-5
D: .
size: once

CDR3: CSVEGGDRQNNEQFF
DNA: TGCAGCGTTGAGGGGGGGGACAGGCAGAACAATGAGCAGTTCTTC
V: TRBV29-1
J: TRBJ2-1
D: .
size: .

CDR3: CASRTDRNTGELFF
DNA: TGTGCCAGCAGAACCGACAGGAACACCGGGGAGCTGTTTTTT
V: TRBV9
J: TRBJ2-2
D: .
size: .

CDR3: CASSSPEGALSYNSPLHF
DNA: TGTGCCAGTAGTTCGCCCGAGGGGGCCCTCTCCTATAATTCACCCCTCCACTTT
V: TRBV19
J: TRBJ1-6
D: TRBD1
size: .

CDR3: CASSLAGLAPYNEQFF
DNA: TGCGCCAGCAGCTTGGCCGGACTAGCGCCATACAATGAGCAGTTCTTC
V: TRBV5-1
J: TRBJ2-1
D: TRBD2
size: .

CDR3: CASSPSGELFF
DNA: TGTGCCAGCAGCCCTAGCGGGGAGCTGTTTTTT
V: TRBV7-2
J: TRBJ2-2
D: .
size: .

CDR3: CASSQEATDHQPQHF
DNA: TGCGCCAGCAGCCAAGAAGCGACAGACCATCAGCCCCAGCATTTT
V: TRBV4-3
J: TRBJ1-5
D: .
size: .

CDR3: CASSPTLENTIYF
DNA: TGTGCCAGCTCACCGACACTAGAAAACACCATATATTTT
V: TRBV18
J: TRBJ1-3
D: .
size: .

CDR3: CASRPAQVASGNTIYF
DNA: TGTGCCAGTAGGCCAGCACAGGTAGCCTCTGGAAACACCATATATTTT
V: TRBV19
J: TRBJ1-3
D: .
size: .

CDR3: CASGDRGYQETQYF
DNA: TGTGCCAGTGGGGACAGGGGGTACCAAGAGACCCAGTACTTC
V: TRBV19
J: TRBJ2-5
D: TRBD1
size: .

CDR3: CASSHPGGFSPLHF
DNA: TGTGCCAGCAGCCATCCCGGGGGGTTTTCACCCCTCCACTTT
V: TRBV7-2
J: TRBJ1-6
D: .
size: .

CDR3: CAWSGRTGGGNQPQHF
DNA: TGTGCCTGGAGTGGGAGGACAGGGGGCGGCAATCAGCCCCAGCATTTT
V: TRBV30
J: TRBJ1-5
D: TRBD1
size: .

CDR3: CASSQDRGTGKSKNGYTF
DNA: TGTGCCAGCAGCCAAGACCGAGGGACAGGGAAATCGAAGAATGGCTACACCTTC
V: TRBV4-2
J: TRBJ1-2
D: TRBD1
size: .

CDR3: CASTRDRAQETQYF
DNA: TGCGCCAGCACCCGGGACAGGGCACAAGAGACCCAGTACTTC
V: TRBV5-1
J: TRBJ2-5
D: TRBD1
size: .

CDR3: CAWMSPSLRQGQNYGYTF
DNA: TGTGCCTGGATGAGCCCCTCGCTAAGGCAGGGACAGAACTATGGCTACACCTTC
V: TRBV30
J: TRBJ1-2
D: TRBD1
size: .

CDR3: CASSDRGHYGNTIYF
DNA: TGTGCCAGCTCTGACAGGGGGCATTATGGAAACACCATATATTTT
V: TRBV2
J: TRBJ1-3
D: TRBD1
size: .

CDR3: CATSDKRSRNEQFF
DNA: TGTGCCACCAGTGATAAGAGGTCCCGCAATGAGCAGTTCTTC
V: TRBV24-1
J: TRBJ2-1
D: .
size: .

CDR3: CASSLTAGMGQPQHF
DNA: TGTGCCAGCAGCTTAACGGCAGGGATGGGTCAGCCCCAGCATTTT
V: TRBV7-9
J: TRBJ1-5
D: .
size: .

CDR3: CASSQLRAHGYTF
DNA: TGTGCCAGCAGCCAACTCCGAGCCCACGGCTACACCTTC
V: TRBV6-5
J: TRBJ1-2
D: .
size: .

CDR3: CASSQVRGNYGYTF
DNA: TGTGCCAGCAGCCAAGTCCGAGGGAACTATGGCTACACCTTC
V: TRBV14
J: TRBJ1-2
D: .
size: .

CDR3: CSASISTDTQYF
DNA: TGCAGTGCTAGTATAAGCACAGATACGCAGTATTTT
V: TRBV20-1
J: TRBJ2-3
D: .
size: .

CDR3: CASSIRRLATASTDTQYF
DNA: TGTGCCAGTAGTATAAGGCGACTAGCGACTGCTAGCACAGATACGCAGTATTTT
V: TRBV19
J: TRBJ2-3
D: TRBD2
size: .

CDR3: CASSQDRVTTGELFF
DNA: TGCGCCAGCAGCCAAGACAGGGTGACCACCGGGGAGCTGTTTTTT
V: TRBV4-3
J: TRBJ2-2
D: .
size: .

CDR3: CASSFSFAQAGNQPQHF
DNA: TGTGCCAGCAGCTTTAGTTTCGCACAGGCTGGGAATCAGCCCCAGCATTTT
V: TRBV7-9
J: TRBJ1-5
D: .
size: .

CDR3: CATSRDGTGANYGYTF
DNA: TGTGCCACCAGCAGAGATGGGACAGGGGCGAACTATGGCTACACCTTC
V: TRBV15
J: TRBJ1-2
D: TRBD1
size: .

CDR3: CASSIDRGLNEQYF
DNA: TGTGCCAGCAGCATAGACAGGGGGCTAAACGAGCAGTACTTC
V: TRBV7-2
J: TRBJ2-7
D: TRBD1
size: .